This T cell receptor (beta chain) came from a study of human T cells and chemical hapten exposure. Study results and caveats: Alopecia was present in the donors, so their immune response may differ from healthy people's.

Described time point: patch test 1, 2 weeks after DPC sensitization. Treatment indicated: therapeutic diphenylcyclopropenone sensitization with weekly scalp DPC. Staff drew blood before applying each patch test. Via MiXCR, TCRdb re-called the RACE reads, giving one row per CDR3 protein. The top ten clones hold about 14% of a sample with around 50,000 distinct CDR3 sequences, 9.3% of them seen once. This CDR3 contains 13 residues. Germline values: CDR1 SGHTA, CDR2 FQGNSA. In its sample, this clonotype was seen many times. Its antigen is as yet unknown. Compared with germline, one end of the junction differs, possibly owing to a read error.

V usage is TRBV7-2 and J usage is TRBJ2-3, with 10 bases lining up with TRBD2. Sequenced material: whole blood, taken in connection with sensitization to the hapten diphenylcyclopropenone (DPC). The origin of this receptor is a woman between 35 and 50 years old with alopecia areata. Some clones in this sample may be carry-over from other donors' samples. The CDR3 sequence is CASSLQRGGLSRF. CDR3 nucleotides: TGTGCCAGCAGTCTGCAGCGGGGGGGCCTTAGTCGATTT. Filled out from reference TRBV7-2 and TRBJ2-3, the complete variable domain reads GAGVSQSPSNKVTEKGKDVELRCDPISGHTALYWYRQSLGQGLEFLIYFQGNSAPDKSGLPSDRFSAERTGGSVSTLTIQRTQQEDSAVYLCASSLQRGGLSRFGPGTRLTVL.